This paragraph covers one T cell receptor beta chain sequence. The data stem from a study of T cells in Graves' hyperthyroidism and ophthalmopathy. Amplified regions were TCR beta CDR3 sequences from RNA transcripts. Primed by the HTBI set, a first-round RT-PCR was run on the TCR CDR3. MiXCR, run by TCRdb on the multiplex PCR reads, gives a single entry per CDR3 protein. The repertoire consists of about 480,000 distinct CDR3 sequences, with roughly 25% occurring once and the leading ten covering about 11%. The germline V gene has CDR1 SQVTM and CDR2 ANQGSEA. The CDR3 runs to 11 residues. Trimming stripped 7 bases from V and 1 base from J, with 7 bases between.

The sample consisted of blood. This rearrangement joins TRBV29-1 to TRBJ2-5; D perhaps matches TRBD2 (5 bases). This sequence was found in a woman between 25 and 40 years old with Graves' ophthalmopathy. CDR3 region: CSAGLQETQYF. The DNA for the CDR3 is TGCAGCGCCGGACTCCAAGAGACCCAGTACTTC.